One and the same sample provided the 15 T cell receptor beta chains below, sequenced in a study of blood T cell repertoires in COVID-19 (dated by TCRdb to the early 2020s). The protocol used for the library was the immunoSEQ multiplex PCR assay. TCRdb stores this immuneACCESS table with in-frame sequences only. Part of the clones is absent; in the studies checked, under half of the shortfall reflects unresolved V genes, and no reason is known for the rest. This sample gives a few hundred thousand clones in total; 90% of them show up just once. Together, the top ten hold 0.55% to 0.75% of the sample. The material sequenced was PBMCs or T cells enriched from blood (not recorded which). These receptors were collected from a man between 18 and 29 years old who had recovered from COVID-19.

The chain couples TRBV30 to TRBJ2-7; maybe TRBD1 (5 bases). This CDR3 is 14 amino acids long. Trimming shortened V by 4 bases and J by 7 bases, and 20 bases separated the two germline ends. From germline, CDR1 is GTSNPN and CDR2 SVGIG (reference sequence). CDR3 nucleotide sequence: TGTGCCTGGACTCTTCCGGCAGGGCCAAGGGAGCAGTACTTC. This codes for CAWTLPAGPREQYF.

J is TRBJ2-7 and V is TRBV2, with 7 positions matching TRBD1. The V gene's germline CDR1 is SNHLY and CDR2 FYNNEI. The CDR3 contains 14 residues. V lost 7 bases to trimming and J lost 0 bases; unmatched junction nucleotides: 6. The DNA of the CDR3 is TGTGCCAGCAAGGGACAGACCCTCTCCTACGAGCAGTACTTC. Translating it yields CASKGQTLSYEQYF.

The chain has TRBV27 and TRBJ1-5; weak D call: TRBD1 (5 bases). V lost 4 bases, J lost 0 bases, and 13 bases lay in between. The CDR3 is 16 amino acids. Germline CDR1 and CDR2: MNHEY and SMNVEV (reference sequence). The DNA of the CDR3 is TGTGCCAGCAGTTCCCTCAGGGTAGGTAGCAATCAGCCCCAGCATTTT. Its translation is CASSSLRVGSNQPQHF.

J is TRBJ2-7 and V is TRBV25-1; D may be TRBD1 (5 bases). The CDR3 extends over 13 amino acids. Deletions cut 2 bases from V and 6 bases from J, with 11 bases between. Per the germline V gene, CDR1 is MGHDK and CDR2 is SYGVNS. CDR3 DNA: TGTGCCAGCAGTGAACAGGGTTCAGGCGAGCAGTACTTC. It yields the protein CASSEQGSGEQYF.

The chain has TRBV5-1 and TRBJ2-1; TRBD2 matches 8 bases. Trimming cost V 1 base and J 7 bases; bases outside gene matches: 10. Germline assignment: CDR1 SGHRS and CDR2 YFSETQ. CDR3 length: 16 residues. In nucleotides, the CDR3 is TGCGCCAGCAGCTTGAAATCCGGGGGGGCCGTGAATGAGCAGTTCTTC. Its protein product is CASSLKSGGAVNEQFF.

The rearrangement links TRBV10-3 to TRBJ1-5, with 10 bases fitting TRBD1. The CDR3 loop spans 16 amino acids. Trimming cost V 5 bases and J 5 bases; bases outside gene matches: 9. CDR1 is ENHRY, CDR2 SYGVKD, per germline. CDR3 sequence reads: CAISPTGGGFDQPQHF. DNA for the CDR3: TGTGCCATCAGTCCGACAGGGGGCGGCTTCGATCAGCCCCAGCATTTT.

The rearrangement uses TRBV10-3 and TRBJ2-7; D unresolved. The CDR3 has 13 residues. Trimming stripped 3 bases from V and 2 bases from J, with 8 bases between. Germline V gene lookup returns CDR1 ENHRY and CDR2 SYGVKD. Written as DNA, the CDR3 is TGTGCCATCAGTGACCAACTCACCTACGAGCAGTACTTC. Amino acids: CAISDQLTYEQYF.

This sequence joins TRBV18 and TRBJ2-1, with D perhaps TRBD2 (6 bases). CDR1 is KGHSH and CDR2 is LQKENI in the germline V gene. V was clipped by 6 bases and J by 13 bases, with 13 bases between them. This CDR3 is 11 amino acids long. The CDR3 is CASSLLADQFF. CDR3 sequence (DNA): TGTGCCAGCTCCCTACTAGCTGATCAGTTCTTC.

The genes are TRBV7-3 and TRBJ2-1; 8 bases agree with TRBD1. V was pared by 5 bases and J by 8 bases, with 14 bases of the junction left unmatched. This CDR3 spans 16 amino acids. Germline-derived CDR1 and CDR2 are SGHTA and FQGTGA. The CDR3 DNA is TGTGCCAGCAGCCCCCAAAGGACAGGGTCAGGGGATGAGCAGTTCTTC. Its protein product is CASSPQRTGSGDEQFF.

The chain joins TRBV7-9 to TRBJ2-2, with TRBD1 matching over 11 bases. Per the germline V gene, CDR1 is SEHNR and CDR2 is FQNEAQ (reference sequence). Unmatched junction bases numbered 10, after V lost 5 bases and J lost 5 bases. CDR3 length equals 17 residues. The CDR3 bases are TGTGCCAGCAGCGGTTTCGGACAGGGGGCGCGTACCGGGGAGCTGTTTTTT. Its translation is CASSGFGQGARTGELFF.

The V and J genes are TRBV18 and TRBJ1-2; D possibly corresponds to TRBD1 (6 bases). The CDR3 length is 13 residues. The V and J ends lost 5 bases and 5 bases respectively, with 12 bases between them. Germline V gene sequence: CDR1 KGHSH, CDR2 LQKENI. The CDR3 here is CASSIRQVYGYTF. The CDR3 region has the DNA TGTGCCAGCTCAATAAGACAGGTTTATGGCTACACCTTC. The variable domain in full, with the rest retrieved from reference TRBV18 and TRBJ1-2, is NAGVMQNPRHLVRRRGQEARLRCSPMKGHSHVYWYRQLPEEGLKFMVYLQKENIIDESGMPKERFSAEFPKEGPSILRIQQVVRGDSAAYFCASSIRQVYGYTFGSGTRLTVV.

This clone was detected a few times. The chain recombines TRBV20-1 with TRBJ1-5, with D possibly TRBD1 on 5 matching bases. Germline loops: CDR1 DFQATT, CDR2 SNEGSKA (reference sequence). The length of the CDR3 is 11 residues. V was shortened by 3 bases and J by 9 bases, with 9 bases between the two germline ends. Written as DNA, the CDR3 is TGCAGTGCTAGTCAGGGCGCGCCCCAGCATTTT. Protein product: CSASQGAPQHF.

The chain recombines TRBV6-5 with TRBJ1-5; 10 bases are a match to TRBD1. After removal of 4 bases from V and 1 base from J, the junction contained 1 base not matched to a gene. The CDR3 contains 15 residues. Germline lookup yields CDR1 MNHEY and CDR2 SVGAGI. The CDR3 spells CASSSGQGSNQPQHF. CDR3 bases: TGTGCCAGCAGTTCGGGACAGGGGAGCAATCAGCCCCAGCATTTT.

The chain employs TRBV27 and TRBJ1-6; D is uncertain. Germline lookup yields CDR1 MNHEY and CDR2 SMNVEV (reference sequence). This CDR3 has 17 amino acids. The V and J ends lost 2 bases and 1 base respectively, with 12 bases between them. CDR3 sequence: CASSLTGWSSYNSPLHF. The DNA of the CDR3 is TGTGCCAGCAGTTTAACCGGTTGGAGTTCCTATAATTCACCCCTCCACTTT.

The chain combines TRBV7-3 with TRBJ2-1; the D gene is possibly TRBD2 (5 bases). Germline CDR1 SGHTA, CDR2 FQGTGA. Trimming took off 5 bases at V and 9 bases at J, with 14 bases between the two ends. The CDR3 contains 13 residues. CDR3 DNA sequence: TGTGCCAGCAGCCCTAGCCTAGCAAGTGAGCAGTTCTTC. Its protein product is CASSPSLASEQFF.